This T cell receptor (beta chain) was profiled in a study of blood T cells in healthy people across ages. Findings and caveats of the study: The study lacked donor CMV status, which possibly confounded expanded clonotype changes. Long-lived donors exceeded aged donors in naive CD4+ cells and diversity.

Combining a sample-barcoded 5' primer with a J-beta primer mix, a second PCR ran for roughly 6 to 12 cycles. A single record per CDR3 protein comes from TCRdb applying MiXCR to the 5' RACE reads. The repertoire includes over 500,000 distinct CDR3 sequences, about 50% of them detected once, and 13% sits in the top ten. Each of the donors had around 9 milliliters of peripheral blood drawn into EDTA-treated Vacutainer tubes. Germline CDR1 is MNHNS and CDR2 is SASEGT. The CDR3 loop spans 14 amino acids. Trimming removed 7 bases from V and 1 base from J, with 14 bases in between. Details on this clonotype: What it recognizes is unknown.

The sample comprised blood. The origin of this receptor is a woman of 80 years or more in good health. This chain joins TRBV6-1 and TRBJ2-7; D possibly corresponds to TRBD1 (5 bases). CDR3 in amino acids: CASTLTVGSYEQYF. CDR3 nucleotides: TGTGCCAGCACCTTGACAGTCGGATCCTACGAGCAGTACTTC.